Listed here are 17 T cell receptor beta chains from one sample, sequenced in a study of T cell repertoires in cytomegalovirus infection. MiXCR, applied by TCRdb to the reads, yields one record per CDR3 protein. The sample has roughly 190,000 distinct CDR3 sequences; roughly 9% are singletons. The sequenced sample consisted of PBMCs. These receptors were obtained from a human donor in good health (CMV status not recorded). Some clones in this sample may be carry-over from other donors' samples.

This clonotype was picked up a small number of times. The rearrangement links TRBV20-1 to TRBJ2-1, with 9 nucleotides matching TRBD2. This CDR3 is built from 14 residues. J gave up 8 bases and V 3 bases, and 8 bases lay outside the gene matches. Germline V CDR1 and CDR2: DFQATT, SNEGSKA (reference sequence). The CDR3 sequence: CSARDSGGSDEQFF. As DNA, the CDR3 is TGCAGTGCTAGGGACAGCGGGGGGTCTGATGAGCAGTTCTTC.

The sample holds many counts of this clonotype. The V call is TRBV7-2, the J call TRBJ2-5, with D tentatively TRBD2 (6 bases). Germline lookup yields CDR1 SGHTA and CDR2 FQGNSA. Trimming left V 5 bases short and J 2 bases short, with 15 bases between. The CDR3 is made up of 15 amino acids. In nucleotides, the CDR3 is TGTGCCAGCAGCCCCCGGTCCGCGGGGCAAGAGACCCAGTACTTC. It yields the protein CASSPRSAGQETQYF. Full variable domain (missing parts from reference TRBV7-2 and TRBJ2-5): GAGVSQSPSNKVTEKGKDVELRCDPISGHTALYWYRQSLGQGLEFLIYFQGNSAPDKSGLPSDRFSAERTGGSVSTLTIQRTQQEDSAVYLCASSPRSAGQETQYFGPGTRLLVL.

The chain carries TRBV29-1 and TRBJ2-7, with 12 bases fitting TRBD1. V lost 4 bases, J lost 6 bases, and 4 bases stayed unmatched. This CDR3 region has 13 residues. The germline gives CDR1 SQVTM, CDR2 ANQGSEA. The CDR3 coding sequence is TGCAGCGTTGGGGACAGGGGGCGCTTCGAGCAGTACTTC. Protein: CSVGDRGRFEQYF.

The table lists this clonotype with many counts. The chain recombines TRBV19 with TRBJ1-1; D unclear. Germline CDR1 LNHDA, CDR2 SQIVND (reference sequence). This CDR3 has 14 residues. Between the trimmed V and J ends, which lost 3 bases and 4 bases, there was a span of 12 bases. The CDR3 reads CASSIEGPGTEAFF. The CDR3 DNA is TGTGCCAGTAGTATTGAGGGTCCTGGCACTGAAGCTTTCTTT. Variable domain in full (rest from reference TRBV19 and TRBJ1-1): DGGITQSPKYLFRKEGQNVTLSCEQNLNHDAMYWYRQDPGQGLRLIYYSQIVNDFQKGDIAEGYSVSREKKESFPLTVTSAQKNPTAFYLCASSIEGPGTEAFFGQGTRLTVV.

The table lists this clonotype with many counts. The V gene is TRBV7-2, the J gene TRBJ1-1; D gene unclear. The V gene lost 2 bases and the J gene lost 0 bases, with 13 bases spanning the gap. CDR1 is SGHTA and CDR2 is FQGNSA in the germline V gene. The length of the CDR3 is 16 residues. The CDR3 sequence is CASSLPKTLMNTEAFF. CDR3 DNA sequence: TGTGCCAGCAGCTTACCCAAGACACTTATGAACACTGAAGCTTTCTTT.

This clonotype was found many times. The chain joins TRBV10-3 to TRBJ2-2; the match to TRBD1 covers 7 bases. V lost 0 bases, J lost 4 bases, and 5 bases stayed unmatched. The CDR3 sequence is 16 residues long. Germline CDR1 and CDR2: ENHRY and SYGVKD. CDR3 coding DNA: TGTGCCATCAGTGAGTCGAGGGGGCCCAGCACCGGGGAGCTGTTTTTT. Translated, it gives CAISESRGPSTGELFF.

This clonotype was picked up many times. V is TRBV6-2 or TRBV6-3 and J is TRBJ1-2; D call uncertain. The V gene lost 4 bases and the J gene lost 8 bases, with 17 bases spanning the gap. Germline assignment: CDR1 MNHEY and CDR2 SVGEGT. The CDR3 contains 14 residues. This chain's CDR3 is CASSSLLGHNGYTF. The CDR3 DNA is TGTGCCAGCAGTTCTCTATTGGGTCATAACGGCTACACCTTC.

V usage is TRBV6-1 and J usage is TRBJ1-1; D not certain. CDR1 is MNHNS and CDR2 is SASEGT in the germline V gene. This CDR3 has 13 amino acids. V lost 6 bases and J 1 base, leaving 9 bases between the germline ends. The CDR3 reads CASSENGNTEAFF. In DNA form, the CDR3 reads TGTGCCAGCAGCGAGAATGGGAACACTGAAGCTTTCTTT.

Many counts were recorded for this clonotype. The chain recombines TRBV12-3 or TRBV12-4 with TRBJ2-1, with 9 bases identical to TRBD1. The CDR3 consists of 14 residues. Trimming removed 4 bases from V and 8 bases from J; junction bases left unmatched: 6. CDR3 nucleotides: TGTGCCAGCAGTTCCGGGACAGGGTACGATGAGCAGTTCTTC. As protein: CASSSGTGYDEQFF.

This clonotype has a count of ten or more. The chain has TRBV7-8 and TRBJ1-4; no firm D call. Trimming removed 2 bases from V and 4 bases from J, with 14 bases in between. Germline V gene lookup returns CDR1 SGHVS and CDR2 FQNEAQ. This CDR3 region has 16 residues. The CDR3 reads CASSLPAGPINEKLFF. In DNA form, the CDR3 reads TGTGCCAGCAGCTTACCAGCCGGGCCGATTAATGAAAAACTGTTTTTT.

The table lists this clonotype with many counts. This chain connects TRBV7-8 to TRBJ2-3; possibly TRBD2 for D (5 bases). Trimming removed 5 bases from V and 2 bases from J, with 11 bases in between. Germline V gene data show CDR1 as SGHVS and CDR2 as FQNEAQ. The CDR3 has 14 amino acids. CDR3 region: CASSPGLVTDTQYF. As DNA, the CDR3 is TGTGCCAGCAGCCCAGGACTTGTCACAGATACGCAGTATTTT.

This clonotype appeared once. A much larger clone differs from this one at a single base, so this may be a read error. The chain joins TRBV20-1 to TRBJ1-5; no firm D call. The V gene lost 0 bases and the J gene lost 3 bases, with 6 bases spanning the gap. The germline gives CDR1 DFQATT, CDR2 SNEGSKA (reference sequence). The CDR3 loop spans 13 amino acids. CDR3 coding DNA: TGCAGTGCTAGAGATGACAACAATCAGCCCCAGCATTTT. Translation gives CSARDDNNQPQHF.

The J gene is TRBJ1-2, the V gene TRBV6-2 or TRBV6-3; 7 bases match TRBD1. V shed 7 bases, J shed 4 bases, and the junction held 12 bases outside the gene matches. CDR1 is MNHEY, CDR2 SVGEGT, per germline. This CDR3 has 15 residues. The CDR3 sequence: CASTRRQGWGYGYTF. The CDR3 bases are TGTGCCAGCACTCGCAGACAGGGATGGGGCTATGGCTACACCTTC.

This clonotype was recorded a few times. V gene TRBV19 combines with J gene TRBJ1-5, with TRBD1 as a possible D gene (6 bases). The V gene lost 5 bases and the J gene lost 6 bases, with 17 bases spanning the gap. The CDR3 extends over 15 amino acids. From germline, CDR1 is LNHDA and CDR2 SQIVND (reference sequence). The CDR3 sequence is CASSLPGAPLQPQHF. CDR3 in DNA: TGTGCCAGTAGTCTCCCAGGGGCCCCCCTTCAGCCCCAGCATTTT.

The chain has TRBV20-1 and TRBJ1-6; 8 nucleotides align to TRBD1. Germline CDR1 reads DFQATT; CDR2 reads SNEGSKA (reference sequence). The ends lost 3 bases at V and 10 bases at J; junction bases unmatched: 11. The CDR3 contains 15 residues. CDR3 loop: CSARGDRRNGSPLHF. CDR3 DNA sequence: TGCAGTGCTAGGGGGGACAGGCGAAACGGATCACCCCTCCACTTT.

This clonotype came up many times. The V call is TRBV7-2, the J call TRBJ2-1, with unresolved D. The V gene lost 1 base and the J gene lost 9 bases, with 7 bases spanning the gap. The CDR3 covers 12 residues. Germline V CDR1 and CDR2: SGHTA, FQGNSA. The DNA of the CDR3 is TGTGCCAGCAGCTTAGTTAAGGGTGAGCAGTTCTTC. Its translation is CASSLVKGEQFF.

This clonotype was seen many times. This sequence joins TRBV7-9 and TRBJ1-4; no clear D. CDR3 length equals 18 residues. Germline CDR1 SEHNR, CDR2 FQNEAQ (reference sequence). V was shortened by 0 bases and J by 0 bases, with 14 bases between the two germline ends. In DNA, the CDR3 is TGTGCCAGCAGCTTAGCCTCTGGCGGGAATCCAACTAATGAAAAACTGTTTTTT. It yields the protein CASSLASGGNPTNEKLFF.